This T cell receptor (beta chain) was sequenced during a study of blood T cell repertoires in COVID-19. Across the study: Acute and convalescent COVID-19 specimens originated in the United States, Italy and Spain. PBMCs, B-cell-depleted T cells, or T cells were the source of the cDNA or gDNA that made up the material.

As processed by the authors: It was from reference gene primer amplification that nucleated cell counts were estimated. Measured with immunoSEQ multiplex PCR; TCRdb has only the in-frame clones, and not every one. The V and J calls and clone size are taken from that table; D and trimming were inferred from the DNA. The sample contains fewer than 450,000 clones, approximately 87% of which appear only once. Trimming removed 4 bases at V and 4 bases at J, with 8 bases between. CDR3 length: 12 amino acids. This clone was counted a few times. Seattle patients were enrolled while actively infected and followed longitudinally.

Input material: peripheral blood. The clonotype comes from a woman between 45 and 60 years old with COVID-19, enrolled during active disease. This chain connects TRBV12-3 or TRBV12-4 to TRBJ2-7, with D tentatively TRBD2 (5 bases). The CDR3 protein is CASSSSGYEQYF. CDR3 nucleotide sequence: TGTGCCAGCAGTTCCTCGGGGTACGAGCAGTACTTC.